A single sample is the source of the 17 T cell receptor beta chains below, sequenced in a study of radiotherapy plus CTLA-4 blockade in lung cancer. Only in-frame clones appear in the TCRdb table, and some are missing; sequencing was by immunoSEQ multiplex PCR. The table has about 14,000 clones, about 71% seen once. Sequencing used peripheral blood, obtained from a patient treated with radiotherapy plus ipilimumab. These receptors were collected from a human donor with non-small cell lung cancer whose response to radiotherapy plus ipilimumab could not be evaluated.

V and J are TRBV5-1 and TRBJ2-1; TRBD1 aligns across 10 bases. The CDR3 consists of 17 residues. The V gene end was trimmed by 0 bases and the J gene end by 4 bases; junction bases not matched to a gene: 7. Germline values: CDR1 SGHRS, CDR2 YFSETQ. CDR3 region: CASSLDGTGDRYNEQFF. The CDR3 DNA reads TGCGCCAGCAGCTTGGATGGGACAGGGGACCGATACAATGAGCAGTTCTTC.

The gene calls are TRBV28 and TRBJ2-7; no clear D. V was trimmed by 2 bases and J by 3 bases, leaving 8 bases between them. Germline-derived CDR1 and CDR2 are MDHEN and SYDVKM. The CDR3 covers 13 residues. The CDR3 spells CASSLKPSYEQYF. CDR3 DNA: TGTGCCAGCAGTTTAAAGCCGAGCTACGAGCAGTACTTC.

The genes are TRBV13 and TRBJ2-3; 7 nucleotides align to TRBD1. The J segment lost 6 bases and the V segment lost 6 bases, leaving 9 bases of the junction unmatched. CDR3 length equals 14 residues. In germline, CDR1 is PRHDT, CDR2 FYEKMQ (reference sequence). Here the CDR3 DNA reads TGTGCCAGCAGTCACAGGGGTAGAGGGGATACGCAGTATTTT. Its translation: CASSHRGRGDTQYF. Using reference TRBV13 and TRBJ2-3 for the parts outside the CDR3, the full variable domain is AAGVIQSPRHLIKEKRETATLKCYPIPRHDTVYWYQQGPGQDPQFLISFYEKMQSDKGSIPDRFSAQQFSDYHSELNMSSLELGDSALYFCASSHRGRGDTQYFGPGTRLTVL.

J is TRBJ2-7 and V is TRBV9; TRBD2 aligns across 7 bases. Unmatched junction bases numbered 19, after V lost 0 bases and J lost 4 bases. Germline CDR1 SGDLS, CDR2 YYNGEE. The CDR3 runs 19 residues. CDR3 sequence reads: CASSVATDWRGTAFYEQYV. For the CDR3, the DNA is TGTGCCAGCAGCGTAGCTACTGATTGGCGGGGGACGGCTTTTTACGAGCAGTACGTC.

The chain combines TRBV4-3 with TRBJ2-2; tentatively, D is TRBD2 (5 bases). This CDR3 is 18 amino acids long. The germline V gene encodes CDR1 LGHNA and CDR2 YSLEER. V lost 0 bases to trimming and J lost 1 base, with 15 bases between them. The CDR3 sequence: CASSQDISAARNTGELFF. The CDR3 DNA follows: TGCGCCAGCAGCCAAGATATATCAGCGGCCAGGAACACCGGGGAGCTGTTTTTT.

Concerning this clone: At one boundary the junction diverges from the germline segment, which might be a read error. The chain joins TRBV18 to TRBJ1-2, with D possibly TRBD1 on 5 matching bases. There are 16 residues in the CDR3. Germline CDR1 is KGHSH and CDR2 is LQKENI. This CDR3 is CASPPERRLGDYGYTF. In DNA form, the CDR3 reads TGTGCCAGCCCACCCGAGCGTCGGTTAGGGGACTATGGCTACACCTTC. Looking up the rest from reference TRBV18 and TRBJ1-2 gives the full variable domain: NAGVMQNPRHLVRRRGQEARLRCSPMKGHSHVYWYRQLPEEGLKFMVYLQKENIIDESGMPKERFSAEFPKEGPSILRIQQVVRGDSAAYFCASPPERRLGDYGYTFGSGTRLTVV.

This chain uses TRBV12-5 with TRBJ1-5; 7 bases are a match to TRBD1. The CDR3 is 15 amino acids. The trim removed 4 bases at V and 7 bases at J, leaving 10 bases unmatched. Germline CDR1 reads LGHNT; CDR2 reads FRNRAP. CDR3 bases: TGTGCTAGTGGTTCCTGGTATACAGGGGACCAGCCCCAGCATTTT. This sequence encodes CASGSWYTGDQPQHF.

This clone was counted only a few times. At one end, the junction sequence differs from germline, possibly due to a read error. The chain joins TRBV9 to TRBJ1-1, with D possibly matching TRBD1 (6 bases). There are 15 residues in the CDR3. The germline V gene has CDR1 SGDLS and CDR2 YYNGEE. The CDR3 region has the DNA TGTGCCAGCAGCCCGAGCAGGGGTAGGAACCCTGAAGCTTTCTTT. Encoded protein: CASSPSRGRNPEAFF. The full variable domain, with the rest looked up from reference TRBV9 and TRBJ1-1, is DSGVTQTPKHLITATGQRVTLRCSPRSGDLSVYWYQQSLDQGLQFLIQYYNGEERAKGNILERFSAQQFPDLHSELNLSSLELGDSALYFCASSPSRGRNPEAFFGQGTRLTVV.

The chain carries TRBV30 and TRBJ1-2, with D tentatively TRBD1 (5 bases). Germline loops: CDR1 GTSNPN, CDR2 SVGIG (reference sequence). The V end was cut by 3 bases, the J end by 1 base, with 15 bases between. CDR3 length equals 15 residues. The CDR3 is CAWSVSGGVNYGYTF. The DNA for the CDR3 is TGTGCCTGGAGCGTCAGCGGGGGGGTTAACTATGGCTACACCTTC.

This chain uses TRBV5-1 with TRBJ1-2; TRBD1 is a possible D gene (5 bases). Germline V lookup: CDR1 SGHRS, CDR2 YFSETQ. V lost 5 bases and J lost 4, with 12 bases in between. CDR3 length: 13 amino acids. CDR3 residues: CASRVTVAYGYTF. DNA of the CDR3: TGCGCCAGCAGGGTGACAGTGGCCTATGGCTACACCTTC. The entire variable domain, with the rest obtained from reference TRBV5-1 and TRBJ1-2, is as follows: KAGVTQTPRYLIKTRGQQVTLSCSPISGHRSVSWYQQTPGQGLQFLFEYFSETQRNKGNFPGRFSGRQFSNSRSEMNVSTLELGDSALYLCASRVTVAYGYTFGSGTRLTVV.

This clone has just one count. The V gene is TRBV21-1, the J gene TRBJ2-7; the DNA was not used to check the table's D call, TRBD1. TRBV21-1 is a pseudogene locus. CDR3 length: 17 residues. DNA of the CDR3: TGTGCCAGCAGCAAAGAAGCCGGGACACCTTATCCCTACGAGCAGTACGTC. Its translation: CASSKEAGTPYPYEQYV.

J is TRBJ1-1 and V is TRBV2, with D unresolved. Germline CDR1 is SNHLY and CDR2 is FYNNEI. CDR3 size: 13 residues. With 6 bases removed from V and 1 base from J, the gap between germline ends came to 9 bases. The CDR3 region is CASRGEGNTEAFF. In nucleotides, the CDR3 is TGTGCCAGCAGGGGCGAAGGGAACACTGAAGCTTTCTTT.

This clone was detected a few times. The J gene is TRBJ2-3, the V gene TRBV19, with D perhaps TRBD2 (6 bases). The V end was cut by 7 bases, the J end by 6 bases, with 20 bases between. Germline lookup yields CDR1 LNHDA and CDR2 SQIVND (reference sequence). This CDR3 has 15 amino acids. The CDR3 reads CASTPRGVGSDTQYF. The CDR3 DNA reads TGTGCCAGTACCCCTCGCGGGGTTGGTTCCGATACGCAGTATTTT. The full variable domain, completed using reference TRBV19 and TRBJ2-3, is DGGITQSPKYLFRKEGQNVTLSCEQNLNHDAMYWYRQDPGQGLRLIYYSQIVNDFQKGDIAEGYSVSREKKESFPLTVTSAQKNPTAFYLCASTPRGVGSDTQYFGPGTRLTVL.

V and J are TRBV7-2 and TRBJ2-3; TRBD2 matches at 9 bases. Germline loops: CDR1 SGHTA, CDR2 FQGNSA. With V trimmed by 5 bases and J by 5 bases, 11 bases remained unmatched. The CDR3 is 16 residues long. The DNA of the CDR3 is TGTGCCAGCAGCCTCTCGGGGGCGGGGGGGCAAGATACGCAGTATTTT. It yields the protein CASSLSGAGGQDTQYF.

The chain employs TRBV12-5 and TRBJ2-3, with 8 bases aligning to TRBD2. Germline CDR1 is LGHNT and CDR2 is FRNRAP. V gave up 7 bases and J gave up 2 bases; unmatched junction bases: 2. This CDR3 is built from 13 residues. The CDR3 loop reads CASERGSTDTQYF. CDR3 in DNA: TGTGCTAGTGAGCGGGGGTCCACAGATACGCAGTATTTT.

The chain uses TRBV5-1 and TRBJ2-1; the D gene is possibly TRBD2 (6 bases). The CDR3 length is 15 residues. V gave up 0 bases and J gave up 1 base, with 8 bases separating them. The germline gives CDR1 SGHRS, CDR2 YFSETQ. CDR3 bases: TGCGCCAGCAGCTTGGGGGGGGAATCCTACAATGAGCAGTTCTTC. It is translated as CASSLGGESYNEQFF.

This chain links TRBV5-1 with TRBJ1-4, with 7 positions matching TRBD1. The V gene's germline CDR1 is SGHRS and CDR2 YFSETQ. This CDR3 is built from 14 residues. Trimming at V came to 4 bases and at J to 5 bases, leaving 5 bases not matched to a gene. The CDR3 loop reads CASSASRGNEKLFF. The CDR3 nucleotides are TGCGCCAGCAGCGCTTCCAGGGGGAATGAAAAACTGTTTTTT. The whole variable domain, filled in from reference TRBV5-1 and TRBJ1-4, reads KAGVTQTPRYLIKTRGQQVTLSCSPISGHRSVSWYQQTPGQGLQFLFEYFSETQRNKGNFPGRFSGRQFSNSRSEMNVSTLELGDSALYLCASSASRGNEKLFFGSGTQLSVL.